The TCR beta chain under discussion was sequenced for a study of shared clonotypes between healthy human individuals. Data came from immunoSEQ multiplex PCR; TCRdb stores just in-frame clones and leaves some out. The sample comprises about 2.4 million clones, roughly 93% of which are singletons, and 0.36% rests with the top ten. Study results and limitations: Rarefaction showed that sequencing of sorted subsets was incomplete (despite large depth).

For this clone: Its antigen remains unidentified.

V was pared by 5 bases and J by 2 bases, with 10 bases between. The CDR3 has 15 residues. Per germline, CDR1 MDHEN and CDR2 SYDVKM. The chain joins TRBV28 to TRBJ2-6; D remains unclear. The TCR was taken from a man between 18 and 29 years old in good health. Some clones in this sample may be carry-over from other donors' samples. The sample taken for sequencing was naive CD4+ T cells from PBMCs. As for subset: CD45RA+ positively selected. CDR3 nucleotides: TGTGCCAGCAGTCCTACGGCAGCTGGGGCCAACGTCCTGACTTTC. It specifies CASSPTAAGANVLTF.